These 13 T cell receptor beta chains share one sample of origin, sequenced in a study of blood T cell repertoires in COVID-19. Some clones are missing from TCRdb's copy, which holds only in-frame ones; the method was immunoSEQ multiplex PCR. The data contain approximately 50,000 clones, about nine tenths of them singletons. Sequencing was done on a sample of peripheral blood. The receptor source for this set is a human donor in a cohort sampled during active COVID-19.

The J gene is TRBJ1-1, the V gene TRBV5-1; a weak D match, TRBD1 (5 bases). This CDR3 region has 12 residues. Germline values: CDR1 SGHRS, CDR2 YFSETQ. Trimming removed 7 bases from V and 0 bases from J, with 7 bases in between. In nucleotides, the CDR3 is TGCGCCAGCTCCAGGGTGAACACTGAAGCTTTCTTT. This encodes CASSRVNTEAFF.

The table lists this clone with a count of one. One end of the junction does not line up with germline, which may come from a read error. CDR3 nucleotide sequence: TGCGCCAGCAGGGAAACTAGCGGAGGGGCCGAGGGATGGTTCTTC. It encodes CASRETSGGAEGWFF. V usage is TRBV5-1 and J usage is TRBJ2-7, with 8 bases that match TRBD2. Looked up from germline, CDR1 is SGHRS and CDR2 is YFSETQ. This CDR3 is built from 15 residues.

J is TRBJ2-3 and V is TRBV7-2; D possibly corresponds to TRBD1 (6 bases). This CDR3 is 15 amino acids long. Trimming took 5 bases from V and 6 from J, leaving 18 bases between them. Germline CDR1 is SGHTA and CDR2 is FQGNSA. The CDR3 loop reads CASSRGGVQGDTQYF. In DNA, the CDR3 is TGTGCCAGCAGCCGCGGTGGGGTTCAGGGGGATACGCAGTATTTT.

This clone was seen a single time. This rearrangement joins TRBV6-2 or TRBV6-3 to TRBJ2-7, with D perhaps TRBD2 (5 bases). CDR3 length equals 15 residues. V was cut by 6 bases and J by 3 bases, with 18 bases left in between. Germline V gene data show CDR1 as MNHEY and CDR2 as SVGEGT. Written as DNA, the CDR3 is TGTGCCAGCAGCGTCACTTCGACGGGAAACTACGAGCAGTACTTC. This gives the protein CASSVTSTGNYEQYF.

In this sample, this clone turned up once. V gene TRBV13 combines with J gene TRBJ2-1; 12 nucleotides align to TRBD2. The germline V gene has CDR1 PRHDT and CDR2 FYEKMQ (reference sequence). V gave up 4 bases and J gave up 5 bases; unmatched junction bases: 12. CDR3 length equals 18 residues. The CDR3 spells CASSSGLAGPGRNNEQFF. CDR3 DNA: TGTGCCAGCAGCTCCGGACTAGCGGGACCAGGACGAAACAATGAGCAGTTCTTC. Combining the CDR3 with reference TRBV13 and TRBJ2-1 gives the whole variable domain AAGVIQSPRHLIKEKRETATLKCYPIPRHDTVYWYQQGPGQDPQFLISFYEKMQSDKGSIPDRFSAQQFSDYHSELNMSSLELGDSALYFCASSSGLAGPGRNNEQFFGPGTRLTVL.

The V call is TRBV19, the J call TRBJ2-1, with 9 bases matching TRBD2. V was pared by 5 bases and J by 4 bases, with 6 bases of the junction left unmatched. The CDR3 sequence is 15 residues long. Germline CDR1 is LNHDA and CDR2 is SQIVND (reference sequence). The CDR3 spells CASSYSTSGYNEQFF. CDR3 DNA: TGTGCCAGTAGTTATTCGACTAGCGGTTACAATGAGCAGTTCTTC.

The rearrangement uses TRBV19 and TRBJ2-1; a possible D gene is TRBD2 (5 bases). The CDR3 sequence is 15 residues long. V gave up 6 bases and J gave up 5 bases, with 17 bases separating them. Germline values: CDR1 LNHDA, CDR2 SQIVND (reference sequence). This CDR3 reads CASSGEHRRDNEQFF. CDR3 nucleotides: TGTGCCAGTAGCGGTGAGCATAGGCGGGACAATGAGCAGTTCTTC.

This sequence joins TRBV3-1 (or the pseudogene TRBV3-2) and TRBJ1-3; D remains unclear. This CDR3 has 12 amino acids. CDR1 and CDR2 from the germline V gene are LGHDT and YNNKEL (reference sequence). Between the trimmed V and J ends, which lost 0 bases and 10 bases, there was a span of 7 bases. The CDR3 DNA sequence: TGTGCCAGCAGCCAAGATCGGAGGACCATATATTTT. Translating it yields CASSQDRRTIYF.

V and J are TRBV7-9 and TRBJ1-1; 7 bases match TRBD1. Per germline, CDR1 SEHNR and CDR2 FQNEAQ (reference sequence). Trimming cost V 3 bases and J 5 bases; bases outside gene matches: 12. This CDR3 spans 16 amino acids. In DNA form, the CDR3 reads TGTGCCAGCAGCTTTTCTCGAAGGGGGCGGGTTACTGAAGCTTTCTTT. Its protein is CASSFSRRGRVTEAFF. Looking up the rest from reference TRBV7-9 and TRBJ1-1 gives the full variable domain: DTGVSQNPRHKITKRGQNVTFRCDPISEHNRLYWYRQTLGQGPEFLTYFQNEAQLEKSRLLSDRFSAERPKGSFSTLEIQRTEQGDSAMYLCASSFSRRGRVTEAFFGQGTRLTVV.

This clone appeared once. The chain recombines TRBV6-5 with TRBJ2-5, with unresolved D. Per the germline V gene, CDR1 is MNHEY and CDR2 is SVGAGI. The V and J ends lost 4 bases and 0 bases respectively, with 12 bases between them. This CDR3 contains 15 residues. The CDR3 loop is CASSFLPVYQETQYF. In DNA form, the CDR3 reads TGTGCCAGCAGTTTCTTACCAGTCTACCAAGAGACCCAGTACTTC.

This clone showed up just once. The CDR3 region is CASSALASGSSNEQFF. CDR3 sequence (DNA): TGCGCCAGCAGCGCCTTGGCTAGCGGGAGCTCCAATGAGCAGTTCTTC. The chain links TRBV5-1 to TRBJ2-1, with 10 bases that match TRBD2. Trimming removed 4 bases from V and 6 bases from J; junction bases left unmatched: 10. This CDR3 contains 16 residues. Germline V gene sequence: CDR1 SGHRS, CDR2 YFSETQ.

The chain carries TRBV28 and TRBJ1-6; D remains unclear. V was shortened by 7 bases and J by 6 bases, with 13 bases between the two germline ends. There are 14 residues in the CDR3. Germline loops: CDR1 MDHEN, CDR2 SYDVKM. The CDR3 DNA reads as TGTGCCAGCACAGATCTGGTTGGTAATTCACCCCTCCACTTT. Protein product: CASTDLVGNSPLHF.

This clone came up a few times. The rearrangement uses TRBV10-3 and TRBJ2-2; TRBD2 matches at 10 bases. V lost 5 bases, J lost 4 bases, and 10 bases stayed unmatched. Germline V gene lookup returns CDR1 ENHRY and CDR2 SYGVKD. The CDR3 has 17 residues. CDR3 protein: CAISTSSVAGGTGELFF. CDR3 DNA sequence: TGTGCCATCAGTACTTCGAGCGTAGCGGGAGGCACCGGGGAGCTGTTTTTT.